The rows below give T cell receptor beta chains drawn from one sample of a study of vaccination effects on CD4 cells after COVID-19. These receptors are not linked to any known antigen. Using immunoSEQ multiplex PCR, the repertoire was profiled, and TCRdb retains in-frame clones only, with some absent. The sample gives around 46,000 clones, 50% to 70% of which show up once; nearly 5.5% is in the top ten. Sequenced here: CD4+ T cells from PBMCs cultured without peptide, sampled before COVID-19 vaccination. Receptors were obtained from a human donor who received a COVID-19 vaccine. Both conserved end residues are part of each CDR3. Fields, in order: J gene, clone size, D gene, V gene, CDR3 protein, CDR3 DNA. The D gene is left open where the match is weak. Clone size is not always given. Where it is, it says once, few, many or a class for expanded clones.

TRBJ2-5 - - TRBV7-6 CASSLGAGLQETQYF TGTGCCAGCAGCTTAGGGGCGGGCCTCCAAGAGACCCAGTACTTC
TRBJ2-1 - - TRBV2 CASGGINEQFF TGTGCCAGCGGGGGAATCAATGAGCAGTTCTTC
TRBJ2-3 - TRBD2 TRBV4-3 CASSTLAGGLDTDTQYF TGCGCCAGCAGCACACTAGCGGGGGGCCTCGACACAGATACGCAGTATTTT
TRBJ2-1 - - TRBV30 CAWSRAFYNEQFF TGTGCCTGGAGCCGCGCATTCTACAATGAGCAGTTCTTC
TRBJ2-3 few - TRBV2 CASSVLNPGRGSLDTQYF TGTGCCAGCAGTGTACTTAACCCGGGACGGGGGAGCTTAGATACGCAGTATTTT
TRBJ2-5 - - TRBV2 CASRRLAEETQYF TGTGCCAGCAGGCGGTTGGCCGAGGAGACCCAGTACTTC
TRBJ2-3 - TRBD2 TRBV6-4 CAIVTSGRDRDTQYF TGTGCCATCGTGACTAGCGGGAGGGATAGAGATACGCAGTATTTT
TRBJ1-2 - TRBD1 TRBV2 CASSDLGGTGAQSYGYTF TGTGCCAGCAGTGACCTAGGGGGAACAGGGGCTCAATCCTATGGCTACACCTTC
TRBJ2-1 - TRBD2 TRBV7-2 CASKLLEREPFF TGTGCCAGCAAATTGTTAGAGCGGGAGCCGTTCTTC
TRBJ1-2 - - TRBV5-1 CASSSELNSAHGYTF TGCGCCAGCAGCTCCGAGCTTAACAGTGCGCATGGCTACACCTTC
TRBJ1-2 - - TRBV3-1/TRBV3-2 CASRLRGGRDASGYGYTF TGTGCCAGCAGACTACGCGGGGGGCGAGATGCGAGTGGCTATGGCTACACCTTC
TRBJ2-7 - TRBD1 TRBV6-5 CASSAIDRGWEQYF TGTGCCAGCAGCGCTATCGACAGGGGTTGGGAGCAGTACTTC
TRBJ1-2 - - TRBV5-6 CASSPIGRTKGYTF TGTGCCAGCAGCCCCATTGGAAGGACTAAAGGCTACACCTTC
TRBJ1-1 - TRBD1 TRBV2 CASSGDRGTEAFF TGTGCCAGCAGTGGCGACAGGGGCACTGAAGCTTTCTTT
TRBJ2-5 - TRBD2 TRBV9 CASSVGLAGYQETQYF TGTGCCAGCAGCGTAGGGCTAGCGGGTTACCAAGAGACCCAGTACTTC
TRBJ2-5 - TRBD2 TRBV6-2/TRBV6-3 CASSYLAGAVQYF TGTGCCAGCAGTTACCTAGCGGGGGCCGTTCAGTACTTC
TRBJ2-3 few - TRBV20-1 CSASGSGTDTDTQYF TGCAGTGCTAGTGGGTCAGGGACTGACACAGATACGCAGTATTTT
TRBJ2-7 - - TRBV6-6 CASSPETGRPYEQYF TGTGCCAGCTCGCCGGAAACGGGACGCCCCTACGAGCAGTACTTC
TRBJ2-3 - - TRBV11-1 CASSFYRLTDTQYF TGTGCCAGCAGCTTCTACAGGCTCACAGATACGCAGTATTTT
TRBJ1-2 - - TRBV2 CASSLTDNYGYTF TGTGCCAGCAGTCTGACAGATAACTATGGCTACACCTTC
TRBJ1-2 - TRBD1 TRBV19 CASSPRTGAHYGYTF TGTGCCAGTAGTCCGCGGACAGGGGCCCACTATGGCTACACCTTC
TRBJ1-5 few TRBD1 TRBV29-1 CSVRQGPNQPQHF TGCAGCGTGCGACAGGGGCCCAATCAGCCCCAGCATTTT
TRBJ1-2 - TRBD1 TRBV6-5 CASSTQGTGLYGYTF TGTGCCAGCAGTACCCAGGGGACAGGGCTCTATGGCTACACCTTC
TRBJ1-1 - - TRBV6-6 CASSYPINNGAEAFF TGTGCCAGCAGTTACCCGATAAACAACGGTGCTGAAGCTTTCTTT
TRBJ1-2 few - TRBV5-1 CASSKEAGRLPYGYTF TGCGCCAGCAGCAAGGAGGCAGGGCGGCTACCCTATGGCTACACCTTC
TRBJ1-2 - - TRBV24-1 CATSEGTYGYTF TGTGCCACCAGTGAAGGGACCTATGGCTACACCTTC
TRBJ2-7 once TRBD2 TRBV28 CASSPPGLARYEQYF TGTGCCAGCAGCCCTCCGGGACTAGCGAGATACGAGCAGTACTTC
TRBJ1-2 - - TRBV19 CASTGTGSYGYTF TGTGCCAGTACGGGAACAGGGAGCTATGGCTACACCTTC
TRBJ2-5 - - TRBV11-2 CASSTGPAETQYF TGTGCCAGCAGCACGGGGCCGGCGGAGACCCAGTACTTC
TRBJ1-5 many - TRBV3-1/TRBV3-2 CASSQVPGFSSNQPQHF TGTGCCAGCAGCCAAGTACCAGGGTTTTCTAGCAATCAGCCCCAGCATTTT
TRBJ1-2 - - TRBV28 CASSLPLSGGYTF TGTGCCAGCAGTTTACCCCTTTCCGGCGGCTACACCTTC
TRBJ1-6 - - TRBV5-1 CASSPHLLRQEPSPLHF TGCGCCAGCAGCCCTCACCTCCTAAGACAGGAGCCTTCACCCCTCCACTTT
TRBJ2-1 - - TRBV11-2 CASSFEPGAEQFF TGTGCCAGCAGCTTTGAGCCGGGAGCGGAGCAGTTCTTC
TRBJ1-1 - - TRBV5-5 CASSSGPGGGTEAFF TGTGCCAGCAGCTCCGGCCCGGGCGGGGGCACTGAAGCTTTCTTT
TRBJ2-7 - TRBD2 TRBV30 CAWVLAGGAEQYF TGTGCCTGGGTTCTAGCGGGAGGAGCCGAGCAGTACTTC
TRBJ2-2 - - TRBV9 CASSVEGANTGELFF TGTGCCAGCAGCGTAGAGGGGGCGAACACCGGGGAGCTGTTTTTT